This T cell receptor (beta chain) was identified during a study of cytomegalovirus exposure and HLA in healthy donors. The PCR employed 60 Vbeta primers together with 13 Jbeta primers. The table came from immunoSEQ multiplex PCR; TCRdb's copy has only in-frame clones and leaves some out. The sample yields over 110,000 clones, 60% to 85% seen once. General observations from the study: CMV serostatus was the sole immune exposure information available. Per a prior analysis, the majority of TCR beta V segments were productive roughly 87% or roughly 30% of the time.

Points on this clone: Its antigen is undetermined.

This receptor was taken from a male donor in good health and CMV-seropositive. Source material: PBMCs.

CDR3 in DNA: TGTGCCAGCAGCTTCCCGGGACAGACGGTGACTGAAGCTTTCTTT. It specifies CASSFPGQTVTEAFF. The rearrangement uses TRBV5-4 and TRBJ1-1; TRBD1 agrees at 7 bases. CDR3 length: 15 residues. The trim removed 2 bases at V and 5 bases at J, leaving 9 bases unmatched. Germline V gene sequence: CDR1 SGHNT, CDR2 YYREEE (reference sequence).